This T cell receptor beta chain is from a study of blood T cell repertoires in COVID-19. Looking at the study overall: T cells, B-cell-depleted T cells, or PBMCs supplied cDNA or gDNA.

Trimming left V 7 bases short and J 0 bases short, with 13 bases between. CDR1 and CDR2 from the germline V gene are LNHDA and SQIVND (reference sequence). This CDR3 is 15 amino acids long. Measured with immunoSEQ multiplex PCR; TCRdb has only the in-frame clones, and not every one. Altogether 170,000 or so clones are present, roughly 89% being singletons, with the ten largest covering 0.88%. Sequenced material: peripheral blood. The chain combines TRBV19 with TRBJ1-5; D ambiguous. The TCR sequence derives from a woman aged 18-30 years who had recovered from COVID-19. CDR3 amino acids: CASKLQEVSNQPQHF. CDR3 nucleotide sequence: TGTGCCAGTAAGTTGCAGGAGGTTAGCAATCAGCCCCAGCATTTT.